This T cell receptor (beta chain) was recorded in a study of T cells expressing NK-cell markers. Each CDR3 protein gets one entry in TCRdb, which reprocessed the 5' RACE reads and gives no DNA. Across 550,000 to 600,000 distinct CDR3 sequences, the top ten clones capture 3% to 4.5% of the sample. The CDR3 is 14 amino acids. CDR1 is SGHAT and CDR2 is FQNNGV in the germline V gene. J is TRBJ2-1 and V is TRBV11-2; there is no DNA to check the TCRdb D call of TRBD2. The receptor was isolated from a man aged 18 to 30 in good health. Source material: blood T cells: a sorted CD56 or NKG2C T cell subset, CD4+ or CD8+ T cells, or bulk PBMC T cells (not recorded which). The CDR3 protein is CASKAGDSYNEQFF.